This TCR beta chain was profiled in a study of blood T cell repertoires in COVID-19. In the study overall: Nucleic acid was either cDNA or gDNA, and it came from T cells, B-cell-depleted T cells, or PBMCs.

Data came from immunoSEQ multiplex PCR; TCRdb stores just in-frame clones and leaves some out. The sample has about 200,000 clones; roughly 84% are singletons. Trimming left V 6 bases short and J 0 bases short, with 12 bases between. The CDR3 length is 14 residues. The germline gives CDR1 SGHRS, CDR2 YFSETQ. J is TRBJ1-2 and V is TRBV5-1; weak D call: TRBD1 (5 bases). This receptor was identified in a middle-aged man with active or convalescent COVID-19. The sequencing sample was made of peripheral blood. The CDR3 DNA is TGCGCCAGCAACCAGGGTCCGCCTAACTATGGCTACACCTTC. Translating it yields CASNQGPPNYGYTF.